The next 20 T cell receptor beta chains were all read from a single sample in a study of T cells in women clearing cervical HPV infection. TCRdb's table, derived via immunoSEQ multiplex PCR, lists solely in-frame clones and lacks some. The sample spans under 45,000 clones; the ten largest clones claim approximately 5.5%. The sample comprised blood buffy coat. The source is a woman aged 18 to 69 with a cervical HPV16 infection that either progressed to CIN3+ or cleared (not recorded which).

Comment on this clone: Coverage ceases 3 residues before the CDR3 finishes, and the germline J gene fills in the end. The rearrangement uses TRBV7-6 and TRBJ2-1; D is undetermined. Germline V CDR1 and CDR2: SGHVS, FNYEAQ. The length of the CDR3 is 14 residues. V was pared by 8 bases and J by 7 bases, with 18 bases between. The CDR3 bases that were read are TGTGCCAGCTTTGACCCCCTCAAAGCGAATGAG. It encodes CASFDPLKANE. The full CDR3 protein reads CASFDPLKANEQFF.

Regarding this clone: The read comes to an end 3 residues before the CDR3 does, leaving the germline J gene to fill in the end. V usage is TRBV2 and J usage is TRBJ1-3; a weak D match, TRBD1 (5 bases). With 3 bases removed from V and 0 bases from J, the gap between germline ends came to 9 bases. This CDR3 is built from 15 residues. Germline loops: CDR1 SNHLY, CDR2 FYNNEI. The CDR3 sequence is CASSETAVSGNTIYF. The CDR3 bases that were read are TGTGCCAGCAGTGAGACAGCCGTCTCTGGAAACACC.

For this clone: The read terminates 3 residues before the CDR3 end, so the remaining end is supplied by the germline J gene. This chain links TRBV19 with TRBJ1-2, with D perhaps matching TRBD1 (5 bases). Germline CDR1 is LNHDA and CDR2 is SQIVND (reference sequence). There are 15 residues in the CDR3. The CDR3 sequence: CASSIARGDPYDYTF. The CDR3 DNA, read in part, is TGTGCCAGTAGTATAGCTCGGGGGGACCCCTACGAC.

A note on this clone: The read comes to an end 3 residues before the CDR3 does, leaving the germline J gene to fill in the end. V usage is TRBV2 and J usage is TRBJ2-7; possible D gene TRBD1, 6 bases. CDR1 and CDR2 (germline): SNHLY, FYNNEI. Trimming cost V 10 bases and J 2 bases, with 12 bases left between them. This CDR3 has 12 residues. The covered CDR3 bases are TGTGCCACCCGAGGGGGAACCTACGAG. Protein product: CATRGGTYE. The full CDR3 is CATRGGTYEQYF.

Details on this clone: The read terminates 3 residues ahead of where the CDR3 ends, so the germline J gene completes it. The rearrangement joins TRBV28 to TRBJ1-3; 11 bases agree with TRBD1. The germline gives CDR1 MDHEN, CDR2 SYDVKM. J was trimmed by 7 bases and V by 6 bases; bases with no gene match: 11. This CDR3 has 16 amino acids. The sequenced part of the CDR3 DNA is TGTGCCAGCAGATACAGTGGACAGGGGGCCAGGAACACC. This gives the protein CASRYSGQGARNT. The CDR3, in full, reads CASRYSGQGARNTIYF.

With respect to this clone: Sequencing ends 3 residues short of the CDR3 end; the germline J gene provides the rest. The J gene is TRBJ2-3, the V gene TRBV4-1, with D maybe TRBD2 (5 bases). This CDR3 region has 15 residues. CDR1 and CDR2 (germline): MGHRA, YSYEKL. The CDR3 loop is CASSQALAEQETQYF. The sequenced CDR3 bases are TGCGCCAGCAGCCAAGCTCTAGCTGAACAAGAGACG.

Turning to this clone: The read ends 3 residues before the CDR3 terminus; that terminus is restored from the germline J gene. The chain has TRBV19 and TRBJ1-1; the D gene is possibly TRBD1 (5 bases). The CDR3 contains 12 residues. The V and J ends lost 5 bases and 4 bases respectively, with 8 bases between them. From germline, CDR1 is LNHDA and CDR2 SQIVND (reference sequence). The part of the CDR3 DNA that was read is TGTGCCAGTAGTTCCCAGGGCACTGAA. It encodes CASSSQGTE. The entire CDR3 reads CASSSQGTEAFF.

To note about this clone: The missing CDR3 end, 3 residues past where the read stops, is filled in from the germline J gene. The J gene is TRBJ2-7, the V gene TRBV28; 9 bases agree with TRBD1. CDR3 size: 14 residues. CDR1 is MDHEN, CDR2 SYDVKM, per germline. V lost 1 base to trimming and J lost 6 bases; unmatched junction nucleotides: 4. The CDR3 here is CASSLFGQGSEQYF. CDR3 DNA (partial): TGTGCCAGCAGTTTATTCGGACAGGGGTCCGAG.

A word on this clone: Sequencing ends 3 residues short of the CDR3 end; the germline J gene provides the rest. This chain links TRBV6-2 or TRBV6-3 with TRBJ2-1, with 9 bases lining up with TRBD1. The junction had 6 bases not matched to a gene; V was cut back by 6 bases and J by 3 bases. The germline V gene encodes CDR1 MNHEY and CDR2 SVGEGT. The CDR3 spans 15 residues. The covered CDR3 bases are TGTGCCAGCAGACCACAGGGGGCTGGCTACAATGAG. Translating gives CASRPQGAGYNE. The entire CDR3 sequence reads CASRPQGAGYNEQFF.

Remarks on this clone: The CDR3 end lies 3 residues beyond the end of the read and is filled in from the germline J gene. This chain connects TRBV18 to TRBJ1-1; unclear D gene. Trimming stripped 3 bases from V and 5 bases from J, with 16 bases between. The CDR3 length is 15 residues. The germline V gene encodes CDR1 KGHSH and CDR2 LQKENI. CDR3 DNA (partial): TGTGCCAGCTCACCCCCAGGCTGGGCCTTGACTGAA. Translating gives CASSPPGWALTE. The CDR3 as a whole reads CASSPPGWALTEAFF.

On this clone itself: The DNA ends 3 residues before the CDR3 does, and the rest of the CDR3 is filled in from the germline J gene. The chain has TRBV20-1 and TRBJ1-5, with D possibly TRBD1 on 6 matching bases. CDR1 DFQATT and CDR2 SNEGSKA come from the germline V gene (reference sequence). V lost 3 bases, J lost 6 bases, and 18 bases lay in between. The CDR3 spans 15 residues. CDR3 region: CSASLRQGFGQPQHF. The covered CDR3 bases are TGCAGTGCTAGCCTCCGCCAGGGGTTCGGTCAGCCC.

In regard to this clone: The observed sequence ends 3 residues before the CDR3 terminus, with the missing tail filled in from the germline J gene. The rearrangement uses TRBV7-9 and TRBJ1-2, with TRBD1 identical over 11 bases. The germline CDR1 and CDR2 sequences are SEHNR and FQNEAQ (reference sequence). CDR3 length: 13 amino acids. The sequenced CDR3 bases are TGTGCCAGCAGCCGGACAGGGGGCAATGAC. It is translated as CASSRTGGND. The CDR3, in full, reads CASSRTGGNDYTF. The complete variable domain, with remaining parts taken from reference TRBV7-9 and TRBJ1-2, reads DTGVSQNPRHKITKRGQNVTFRCDPISEHNRLYWYRQTLGQGPEFLTYFQNEAQLEKSRLLSDRFSAERPKGSFSTLEIQRTEQGDSAMYLCASSRTGGNDYTFGSGTRLTVV.

As regards this clone: The read halts 3 residues ahead of the CDR3 end, with the missing end drawn from the germline J gene. The chain uses TRBV20-1 and TRBJ2-1; possibly TRBD2 for D (5 bases). Germline V CDR1 and CDR2: DFQATT, SNEGSKA (reference sequence). The CDR3 runs 15 residues. The V and J ends lost 0 bases and 7 bases respectively, with 16 bases between them. Incomplete CDR3 DNA: TGCAGTGCTAGAGACTCAGGACTCTTGGGTAATGAG. It is translated as CSARDSGLLGNE. The CDR3 reads in full as CSARDSGLLGNEQFF.

Remarks on this clone: Sequencing ends 3 residues short of the CDR3 end; the germline J gene provides the rest. The chain links TRBV5-1 to TRBJ1-6; D is ambiguous. Trimming pared 0 bases from V and 8 bases from J, leaving 6 bases between. CDR3 length: 13 amino acids. Germline V CDR1 and CDR2: SGHRS, YFSETQ. CDR3 bases read: TGCGCCAGCAGCTTGGGCGGGGATTCACCC. It yields the protein CASSLGGDSP. The entire CDR3 is CASSLGGDSPLHF.

For this clone: From the germline J gene comes the end of the CDR3, since the read stops 3 residues before it. V gene TRBV19 combines with J gene TRBJ1-2, with no clear D. This CDR3 region has 15 residues. Germline lookup yields CDR1 LNHDA and CDR2 SQIVND (reference sequence). The part of the CDR3 DNA that was read is TGTGCCAGTAGTATATCATCAGTGAGCACAGATACC. This codes for CASSISSVSTDT. The full CDR3 sequence reads CASSISSVSTDTYTF. The whole variable domain, remainder taken from reference TRBV19 and TRBJ1-2, is DGGITQSPKYLFRKEGQNVTLSCEQNLNHDAMYWYRQDPGQGLRLIYYSQIVNDFQKGDIAEGYSVSREKKESFPLTVTSAQKNPTAFYLCASSISSVSTDTYTFGSGTRLTVV.

The sequenced CDR3 bases are TGTGCCAGCTCAACGAACTATGGT. This encodes CASSTNYG. The entire CDR3 protein is CASSTNYGQYF. The J gene is TRBJ2-4, the V gene TRBV18, with D uncertain. The read terminates 3 residues before the CDR3 end, so the remaining end is supplied by the germline J gene. The CDR3 totals 11 residues. The V gene's germline CDR1 is KGHSH and CDR2 LQKENI.

Comments on this clone: The read ends 3 residues shy of where the CDR3 ends; the end is completed using the germline J gene. The rearrangement uses TRBV19 and TRBJ2-7, with 8 bases matching TRBD1. Unmatched junction bases numbered 5, after V lost 1 base and J lost 3 bases. The CDR3 is made up of 15 amino acids. Looked up from germline, CDR1 is LNHDA and CDR2 is SQIVND (reference sequence). The CDR3 sequence is CASSIVGQDFYEQYF. The part of the CDR3 DNA that was read is TGTGCCAGTAGTATAGTGGGACAGGACTTCTACGAG.

A word on this clone: The read terminates 3 residues before the CDR3 end, so the remaining end is supplied by the germline J gene. This chain links TRBV2 with TRBJ2-1; 9 bases are shared with TRBD1. Germline CDR1 SNHLY, CDR2 FYNNEI. The CDR3 runs 18 residues. V lost 1 base, J lost 7 bases, and 14 bases stayed unmatched. The CDR3 DNA, read in part, is TGTGCCAGCAGTGAAGGCGTCGGGACAGGGCAAAGGCTAAATGAG. This encodes CASSEGVGTGQRLNE. The whole CDR3 reads CASSEGVGTGQRLNEQFF. Supplemented by reference TRBV2 and TRBJ2-1, the full variable domain reads EPEVTQTPSHQVTQMGQEVILRCVPISNHLYFYWYRQILGQKVEFLVSFYNNEISEKSEIFDDQFSVERPDGSNFTLKIRSTKLEDSAMYFCASSEGVGTGQRLNEQFFGPGTRLTVL.

As concerns this clone: The read falls 3 residues short of the CDR3 end, and the missing part is taken from the germline J gene. This rearrangement joins TRBV6-2 or TRBV6-3 to TRBJ1-4, with D perhaps matching TRBD1 (5 bases). Germline V gives CDR1 MNHEY, CDR2 SVGEGT. The CDR3 is 15 residues long. CDR3 protein: CASSYDGNGANVLFF. CDR3 DNA, as far as it was read: TGTGCCAGCAGTTACGATGGGAATGGGGCCAACGTA.

In regard to this clone: The sequence runs out 3 residues before the end of the CDR3; the remainder is reconstructed from the germline J gene. The V and J genes are TRBV12-3 or TRBV12-4 and TRBJ2-7; tentatively, D is TRBD1 (6 bases). The CDR3 spans 14 residues. Trimming pared 6 bases from V and 4 bases from J, leaving 16 bases between. CDR3 region: CASRGGGPNYEQYF. The DNA read from the CDR3 is TGTGCCAGCAGGGGTGGGGGCCCTAATTACGAG.